The rows below give T cell receptor beta chains drawn from one sample of a study of human T cells and chemical hapten exposure. TCRdb called the RACE reads again in MiXCR, with one record for every CDR3 protein. The profile shows approximately 350,000 distinct CDR3 sequences, over 6% of them singletons. The source material was whole blood, sampled in connection with sensitization to the hapten diphenylcyclopropenone (DPC). All receptors derive from a woman aged 18 to 35 with alopecia areata. Some clones in this sample may be carry-over from other donors' samples. The CDR3 runs from the conserved cysteine through the conserved F or W.

>TRBV5-1
CASSLQDPYEQYF
>TRBV2
CASQGTSGEYGTDTQYF
>TRBV7-2
CASSPRHGGGRYTDTQYF
>TRBV7-2
CASSLVGGGTGTDTQYF
>TRBV29-1
CSVPGSGNTIYF
>TRBV29-1
CSGRTRWKEAFF
>TRBV6-6
CASSYGFWDTGNTIYF
>TRBV5-1
CASSLPIAGAGKADTQYF
>TRBV5-1
CASSYSAGGYYGYTF
>TRBV6-1
CASSNFDQYF
>TRBV6-2/TRBV6-3
CASSRTGGSNQPQHF
>TRBV6-4
CASSTSGGGTDTQYF
>TRBV6-5
CASSRGSFSGNTIYF
>TRBV7-6
CASSLEAGDAVDTQYF
>TRBV7-9
CASSPRGTLNTEAFF
>TRBV4-1
CASSHPPPGAETQYF
>TRBV5-6
CASSLEGLALHEQYF
>TRBV10-3
CAISEREGGETQYF
>TRBV27
CASSLSIADTQYF
>TRBV24-1
CATSDQLGAEQFF
>TRBV6-5
CASSTPGELFF
>TRBV2
CASSELGLNTGELFF
>TRBV10-3
CAIRGTGGLGEQFF
>TRBV6-1
CASSGQPGPNQPQHF
>TRBV28
CASSLKAGGWPQHF
>TRBV27
CASSFEESTDTQYF
>TRBV2
CASTGTGTKNIQYF
>TRBV28
CASSTSGPYSPLHF
>TRBV6-2/TRBV6-3
CASSSAAGEIKSQYF
>TRBV12-3/TRBV12-4
CASSLRQGSEKLFF
>TRBV6-5
CASSYSNFFRGLNTEAFF
>TRBV7-9
CASSPRAGGRADTQYF
>TRBV3-1
CASSQAPGAAGYEQYF
>TRBV6-6
CASSWLGGEETQYF
>TRBV5-5
CASSLGFTNNSPLHF
>TRBV2
CASSPLEKAFF
>TRBV29-1
CSADQDTHGYTF
>TRBV5-5
CASSLTPVSGNTIYF
>TRBV6-6
CASSHPEILDRVNGYTF
>TRBV7-3
CASSSQGNTEAFF
>TRBV5-5
CASSLVGGAGTEAFF